The 18 T cell receptor beta chains reported below all come from one sample, sequenced in a study of vaccination effects on CD4 cells after COVID-19. No antigen has been identified for these receptors. The data were produced by immunoSEQ multiplex PCR, yet TCRdb's version contains in-frame clones alone and is incomplete. The top ten clones hold around an eighth of a sample with some 25,000 clones, about 72% of them seen once. In the ViraFEST assay, antigen-specific CD4+ clonotypes were identified by expansion after peptide-pool stimulation. Researchers isolated CD4+ T cells once about 11 days of culture had elapsed. Vaccinees lacked prior SARS-CoV-2 infection and tested negative for nucleocapsid antibodies. The material sequenced was CD4+ T cells from PBMCs cultured with HCoV-OC43 spike peptides, taken before COVID-19 vaccination. Subset specified: HCoV-OC43 spike overlapping peptide pool stimulation. These receptors were taken from a human donor who received a COVID-19 vaccine.

The CDR3, as DNA: TGTGCCAGCAGTTACCAAAGGACGGGTAACAATGAGCAGTTCTTC. It yields the protein CASSYQRTGNNEQFF. This chain uses TRBV6-5 with TRBJ2-1; no clear D gene. Germline-derived CDR1 and CDR2 are MNHEY and SVGAGI. The V gene lost 2 bases and the J gene lost 5 bases, with 13 bases spanning the gap. The CDR3 spans 15 residues.

V gene TRBV9 combines with J gene TRBJ1-1; unclear D gene. Between the trimmed V and J ends, which lost 3 bases and 0 bases, there was a span of 15 bases. Germline lookup yields CDR1 SGDLS and CDR2 YYNGEE. This CDR3 has 16 residues. CDR3 DNA sequence: TGTGCCAGCAGCGGAGGGTTACAGCTACTGAACACTGAAGCTTTCTTT. Translating gives CASSGGLQLLNTEAFF.

This chain uses TRBV7-9 with TRBJ2-2; 7 bases line up with TRBD1. The CDR3 has 15 amino acids. The ends lost 4 bases at V and 6 bases at J; junction bases unmatched: 8. Per the germline V gene, CDR1 is SEHNR and CDR2 is FQNEAQ (reference sequence). The CDR3 loop reads CASSSSDRLAGELFF. The CDR3 region has the DNA TGTGCCAGCAGCTCGTCGGACAGGTTGGCCGGGGAGCTGTTTTTT.

The chain recombines TRBV6-1 with TRBJ1-1; 7 bases line up with TRBD1. Germline assignment: CDR1 MNHNS and CDR2 SASEGT. V trimming: 0 bases; J trimming: 5 bases; junction bases outside the gene matches: 6. This CDR3 has 15 residues. The CDR3 is CASSEASTGRTEAFF. The CDR3 nucleotides are TGTGCCAGCAGTGAAGCTTCGACAGGGAGAACTGAAGCTTTCTTT.

The genes are TRBV27 and TRBJ1-4, with a possible D match to TRBD1 (5 bases). Germline CDR1 is MNHEY and CDR2 is SMNVEV (reference sequence). Trimming removed 5 bases at V and 10 bases at J, with 14 bases between. This CDR3 has 13 residues. The CDR3 loop is CASSRGDLGKLFF. As DNA, the CDR3 is TGTGCCAGCAGTCGGGGGGATTTAGGAAAACTGTTTTTT.

The chain links TRBV19 to TRBJ2-7; the D call may be TRBD1 or TRBD2 (6 bases each). V lost 4 bases and J 11 bases, leaving 15 bases between the germline ends. The CDR3 consists of 12 residues. Germline assignment: CDR1 LNHDA and CDR2 SQIVND (reference sequence). The CDR3 reads CASSRGAKEEYF. The CDR3 nucleotides read TGTGCCAGTAGTAGGGGGGCGAAGGAGGAGTACTTC.

The V call is TRBV5-6, the J call TRBJ2-7; perhaps D is TRBD1 or TRBD2 (6 bases each). CDR3 length: 15 amino acids. V dropped 4 bases and J dropped 3 bases, with 17 bases sitting between them. CDR1 and CDR2 (germline): SGHDT, YYEEEE. CDR3 sequence: CASSPPRGPSYEQYF. CDR3 nucleotides: TGTGCCAGCAGCCCCCCTCGGGGGCCCAGCTACGAGCAGTACTTC.

The chain joins TRBV29-1 to TRBJ2-1; perhaps TRBD2 as D (6 bases). The CDR3 spans 11 residues. Germline CDR1 is SQVTM and CDR2 is ANQGSEA. The V gene lost 6 bases and the J gene lost 8 bases, with 11 bases spanning the gap. As DNA, the CDR3 is TGCAGCGTGGCTACTAGCTATGAGCAGTTCTTC. It translates to CSVATSYEQFF.

The rearrangement links TRBV11-3 to TRBJ2-3; D is ambiguous. The CDR3 is 16 amino acids. Per germline, CDR1 SGHNT and CDR2 YENEEA. V was clipped by 2 bases and J by 0 bases, with 12 bases between them. The CDR3 loop reads CASSLRLDESTDTQYF. In DNA form, the CDR3 reads TGTGCCAGCAGCTTACGTCTAGATGAGAGCACAGATACGCAGTATTTT. Looking up the rest from reference TRBV11-3 and TRBJ2-3 gives the full variable domain: EAGVVQSPRYKIIEKKQPVAFWCNPISGHNTLYWYLQNLGQGPELLIRYENEEAVDDSQLPKDRFSAERLKGVDSTLKIQPAELGDSAVYLCASSLRLDESTDTQYFGPGTRLTVL.

This chain's CDR3 is CASSWGRYEQYF. The DNA for the CDR3 is TGTGCCAGCAGCTGGGGGCGCTACGAGCAGTACTTC. The J gene is TRBJ2-7, the V gene TRBV12-3 or TRBV12-4; tentative D call: TRBD1 (6 bases). The CDR3 consists of 12 residues. V was clipped by 6 bases and J by 3 bases, with 9 bases between them.

The V and J genes are TRBV6-5 and TRBJ1-6; D is unclear. Per the germline V gene, CDR1 is MNHEY and CDR2 is SVGAGI. Trimming removed 0 bases at V and 8 bases at J, with 11 bases between. The CDR3 covers 15 residues. The CDR3 here is CASSYSQFSDSPLHF. The DNA for the CDR3 is TGTGCCAGCAGTTACTCCCAGTTCAGCGATTCACCCCTCCACTTT.

The genes are TRBV18 and TRBJ1-1; perhaps TRBD1 as D (6 bases). Germline V gene sequence: CDR1 KGHSH, CDR2 LQKENI. Between the trimmed V and J ends, which lost 6 bases and 9 bases, there was a span of 17 bases. This CDR3 spans 13 amino acids. CDR3 sequence reads: CASSSVKGEKAFF. DNA for the CDR3: TGTGCCAGCTCTTCGGTTAAGGGGGAAAAAGCTTTCTTT.

This chain links TRBV29-1 with TRBJ2-3; D remains unclear. The V gene's germline CDR1 is SQVTM and CDR2 ANQGSEA. The CDR3 sequence is 13 residues long. Between the trimmed V and J ends, which lost 0 bases and 2 bases, there was a span of 6 bases. The CDR3 reads CSVEDFTTDTQYF. In DNA, the CDR3 is TGCAGCGTTGAAGATTTTACCACAGATACGCAGTATTTT.

V gene TRBV6-5 combines with J gene TRBJ2-5, with D uncertain. Germline values: CDR1 MNHEY, CDR2 SVGAGI. This CDR3 is 13 amino acids long. V was trimmed by 6 bases and J by 4 bases, leaving 12 bases between them. Here the CDR3 reads CASSPIVSETQYF. The CDR3 DNA reads as TGTGCCAGCAGCCCAATTGTGTCAGAGACCCAGTACTTC.

The chain employs TRBV19 and TRBJ1-3; 11 positions agree with TRBD1. Germline CDR1 and CDR2: LNHDA and SQIVND (reference sequence). The J segment lost 0 bases and the V segment lost 9 bases, leaving 7 bases of the junction unmatched. The CDR3 is 16 residues long. The CDR3 sequence is CASGTGGTISGNTIYF. The DNA for the CDR3 is TGTGCCAGCGGGACAGGGGGGACTATCTCTGGAAACACCATATATTTT.

The chain is built from TRBV10-3 and TRBJ2-7; 7 bases line up with TRBD2. This CDR3 is built from 13 residues. With 10 bases clipped from V and 4 bases from J, the junction kept 10 bases outside the gene matches. Germline V gene lookup returns CDR1 ENHRY and CDR2 SYGVKD. In DNA, the CDR3 is TGTGCCACCCTCTTCCGGGAGGATTACGAGCAGTACTTC. Amino acids: CATLFREDYEQYF.

The chain uses TRBV7-2 and TRBJ2-7, with 7 bases aligning to TRBD2. CDR1 SGHTA and CDR2 FQGNSA come from the germline V gene. The CDR3 loop spans 16 amino acids. V dropped 2 bases and J dropped 7; count of bases not matched to a gene: 14. The CDR3 sequence: CASSLTRSGNRREQYF. The CDR3 DNA reads as TGTGCCAGCAGCTTAACTCGGAGCGGGAATCGTCGGGAGCAGTACTTC.

This clone occurred a few times. The chain joins TRBV4-1 to TRBJ2-7; D may match TRBD1 or TRBD2 (5 bases each). The CDR3 has 18 residues. Trimming took off 4 bases at V and 3 bases at J, with 25 bases between the two ends. Per germline, CDR1 MGHRA and CDR2 YSYEKL. The CDR3 DNA reads TGCGCCAGCAGCCCCTCCCCGACGAGGGGAAGGGTTGGCTACGAGCAGTACTTC. Its translation is CASSPSPTRGRVGYEQYF.